This T cell receptor (beta chain) was sequenced during a study of cytomegalovirus exposure and HLA in healthy donors. Primers included in the PCR were 60 Vbeta and 13 Jbeta primers. Sequenced by immunoSEQ multiplex PCR; TCRdb stores in-frame clones only, minus some. Among tens of thousands of clones listed, roughly four fifths were seen once. V shed 5 bases and J 3 bases; nucleotides not matched to a gene: 5. Germline CDR1 SGHTA, CDR2 FQGTGA. CDR3 length: 14 residues. Findings and limits, study-wide: A later analysis linked a missense variant in DCLRE1C to the trimming of TCR beta V and J genes. Immune exposure data for these donors was limited to CMV serostatus.

With regard to this clone: The antigen is not known.

The gene calls are TRBV7-3 and TRBJ2-7; 9 bases are shared with TRBD2. The sequence derives from a man between 18 and 35 years old in good health and CMV-seronegative. The sequencing input was PBMCs. DNA for the CDR3: TGTGCCAGCAGCCGCATAGCGGGGGACTACGAGCAGTACTTC. Protein: CASSRIAGDYEQYF.